A selection of T cell receptor beta chains follows, all from one sample in a study of cytomegalovirus exposure and HLA in healthy donors. This table comes from immunoSEQ multiplex PCR, and its TCRdb copy is limited to in-frame clones, with some not included. The sample lists about 200,000 clones; more than 65% were seen once. Material: PBMCs. These receptors all stem from a woman aged 30 to 39 in good health and CMV-seropositive. CDR3s include the opening cysteine and the closing phenylalanine or tryptophan. Fields, in order: D gene, J gene, clone size, V gene, CDR3 protein, CDR3 DNA. The D gene is left open where the match is weak. Clone size is not always given. Where it is, it says once, few, many or a class for expanded clones.

d_gene: .; j_gene: TRBJ2-2; abundance: .; v_gene: TRBV27; CDR3aa: CASSFRLSGELFF; CDR3nt: TGTGCCAGCAGTTTTCGGTTATCCGGGGAGCTGTTTTTT
d_gene: .; j_gene: TRBJ1-2; abundance: .; v_gene: TRBV6-5; CDR3aa: CASSSRVIRGFYGYTF; CDR3nt: TGTGCCAGCAGTTCCCGGGTGATTAGAGGCTTCTATGGCTACACCTTC
d_gene: .; j_gene: TRBJ2-1; abundance: .; v_gene: TRBV20-1; CDR3aa: CSARADNEQFF; CDR3nt: TGCAGTGCTAGAGCGGACAATGAGCAGTTCTTC
d_gene: TRBD1; j_gene: TRBJ1-2; abundance: .; v_gene: TRBV4-1; CDR3aa: CASSQEPGQIYGYTF; CDR3nt: TGCGCCAGCAGCCAGGAACCGGGACAGATCTATGGCTACACCTTC
d_gene: .; j_gene: TRBJ1-2; abundance: few; v_gene: TRBV29-1; CDR3aa: CSARTDSYGYTF; CDR3nt: TGCAGCGCCCGGACAGATTCCTATGGCTACACCTTC
d_gene: TRBD1; j_gene: TRBJ2-1; abundance: .; v_gene: TRBV11-2; CDR3aa: CASSYSAGTGVNNEQFF; CDR3nt: TGTGCCAGCAGCTATTCTGCCGGGACAGGGGTGAACAATGAGCAGTTCTTC
d_gene: .; j_gene: TRBJ2-7; abundance: .; v_gene: TRBV6-1; CDR3aa: CASSVGGALYEQYF; CDR3nt: TGTGCCAGCAGTGTAGGAGGGGCCCTCTACGAGCAGTACTTC
d_gene: .; j_gene: TRBJ2-7; abundance: .; v_gene: TRBV9; CDR3aa: CASSVGGAGTGEQYF; CDR3nt: TGTGCCAGCAGCGTCGGTGGTGCGGGGACGGGGGAGCAGTACTTC
d_gene: .; j_gene: TRBJ1-5; abundance: .; v_gene: TRBV7-2; CDR3aa: CASSLIADNQPQHF; CDR3nt: TGTGCCAGCAGCTTAATCGCAGACAATCAGCCCCAGCATTTT
d_gene: TRBD1; j_gene: TRBJ1-2; abundance: .; v_gene: TRBV23-1; CDR3aa: CASSQSQGDRGGYGYTF; CDR3nt: TGCGCCAGCAGTCAATCTCAGGGGGACAGGGGAGGCTATGGCTACACCTTC
d_gene: TRBD1; j_gene: TRBJ2-7; abundance: .; v_gene: TRBV27; CDR3aa: CASSPESGGAYEQYF; CDR3nt: TGTGCCAGCAGTCCCGAATCAGGGGGCGCCTACGAGCAGTACTTC
d_gene: .; j_gene: TRBJ2-1; abundance: few; v_gene: TRBV15; CDR3aa: CATSSVRDEQFF; CDR3nt: TGTGCCACCAGCAGTGTAAGAGATGAGCAGTTCTTC
d_gene: TRBD1; j_gene: TRBJ1-1; abundance: .; v_gene: TRBV2; CDR3aa: CASSEGRGPNTEAFF; CDR3nt: TGTGCCAGCAGTGAAGGCAGGGGGCCGAACACTGAAGCTTTCTTT
d_gene: TRBD1; j_gene: TRBJ1-3; abundance: few; v_gene: TRBV5-1; CDR3aa: CASSWGTDSGNTIYF; CDR3nt: TGCGCCAGCAGCTGGGGGACAGACTCTGGAAACACCATATATTTT
d_gene: .; j_gene: TRBJ2-5; abundance: once; v_gene: TRBV11-2; CDR3aa: CASSARTVQETQYF; CDR3nt: TGTGCCAGCAGCGCCCGGACAGTCCAAGAGACCCAGTACTTC
d_gene: .; j_gene: TRBJ2-5; abundance: .; v_gene: TRBV2; CDR3aa: CASRREETQYF; CDR3nt: TGTGCCAGCAGGAGGGAAGAGACCCAGTACTTC
d_gene: .; j_gene: TRBJ1-1; abundance: .; v_gene: TRBV7-9; CDR3aa: CASSLNTMATEAFF; CDR3nt: TGTGCCAGCAGCTTAAACACCATGGCCACTGAAGCTTTCTTT
d_gene: TRBD1; j_gene: TRBJ2-3; abundance: .; v_gene: TRBV20-1; CDR3aa: CSGDSTDTQYF; CDR3nt: TGCAGCGGGGACAGTACAGATACGCAGTATTTT
d_gene: .; j_gene: TRBJ1-1; abundance: once; v_gene: TRBV5-6; CDR3aa: CASSFTGIVRTEAFF; CDR3nt: TGTGCCAGCAGCTTCACAGGGATCGTTCGCACTGAAGCTTTCTTT
d_gene: TRBD1; j_gene: TRBJ2-7; abundance: .; v_gene: TRBV29-1; CDR3aa: CSVEVPRTGSLYEQYF; CDR3nt: TGCAGCGTTGAAGTCCCTAGGACAGGGTCCCTCTACGAGCAGTACTTC
d_gene: TRBD1; j_gene: TRBJ1-2; abundance: .; v_gene: TRBV5-6; CDR3aa: CASSLKSGTGGNDYTF; CDR3nt: TGTGCCAGCAGCTTAAAATCCGGGACAGGGGGCAATGACTACACCTTC
d_gene: .; j_gene: TRBJ1-1; abundance: .; v_gene: TRBV9; CDR3aa: CASSGAGLTEAFF; CDR3nt: TGTGCCAGCAGCGGGGCTGGTTTGACTGAAGCTTTCTTT
d_gene: TRBD2; j_gene: TRBJ2-5; abundance: once; v_gene: TRBV7-8; CDR3aa: CASSAGLAGYQETQYF; CDR3nt: TGTGCCAGCAGCGCTGGACTAGCGGGGTACCAAGAGACCCAGTACTTC